This T cell receptor (beta chain) was obtained from a study of shared clonotypes between healthy human individuals. General observations from the study: The study generally estimated greater richness for naive than memory subsets.

Germline-derived CDR1 and CDR2 are SGHKS and YYEKEE (reference sequence). V lost 4 bases, J lost 0 bases, and 4 bases stayed unmatched. The CDR3 covers 16 residues. Profiled with immunoSEQ multiplex PCR; TCRdb holds only in-frame clones, not every one. The sample includes about 2.3 million clones, over 90% of them seen just once. In the case of this clone: Its cognate antigen is unknown.

The V and J genes are TRBV5-5 and TRBJ2-4, with 10 bases matching TRBD2. The TCR sequence derives from a man between 18 and 35 years old in good health. Some clones in this sample may be carry-over from other donors' samples. The sequenced sample consisted of naive CD4+ T cells from PBMCs. Indicated subset: CD45RA+ positively selected. The CDR3 nucleotides read TGTGCCAGCAGCCCTCTAGCGGGAGTAGCCAAAAACATTCAGTACTTC. Its translation is CASSPLAGVAKNIQYF. Based on the CDR3 plus reference TRBV5-5 and TRBJ2-4, the full variable domain is DAGVTQSPTHLIKTRGQQVTLRCSPISGHKSVSWYQQVLGQGPQFIFQYYEKEERGRGNFPDRFSARQFPNYSSELNVNALLLGDSALYLCASSPLAGVAKNIQYFGAGTRLSVL.